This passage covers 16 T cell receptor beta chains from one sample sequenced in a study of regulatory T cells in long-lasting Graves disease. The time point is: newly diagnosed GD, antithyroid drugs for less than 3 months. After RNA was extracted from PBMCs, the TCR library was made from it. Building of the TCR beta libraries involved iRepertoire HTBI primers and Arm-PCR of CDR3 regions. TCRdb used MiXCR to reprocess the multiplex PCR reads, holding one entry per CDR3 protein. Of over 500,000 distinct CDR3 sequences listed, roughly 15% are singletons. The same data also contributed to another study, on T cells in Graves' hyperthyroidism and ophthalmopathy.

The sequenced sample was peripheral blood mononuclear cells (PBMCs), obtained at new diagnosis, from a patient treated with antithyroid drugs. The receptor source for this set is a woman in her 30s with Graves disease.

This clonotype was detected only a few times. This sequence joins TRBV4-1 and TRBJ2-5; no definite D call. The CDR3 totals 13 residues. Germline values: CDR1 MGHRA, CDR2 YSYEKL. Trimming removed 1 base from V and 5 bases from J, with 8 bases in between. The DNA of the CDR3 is TGCGCCAGCAGCCAAGCCGAAGGGGAGACCCAGTACTTC. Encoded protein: CASSQAEGETQYF.

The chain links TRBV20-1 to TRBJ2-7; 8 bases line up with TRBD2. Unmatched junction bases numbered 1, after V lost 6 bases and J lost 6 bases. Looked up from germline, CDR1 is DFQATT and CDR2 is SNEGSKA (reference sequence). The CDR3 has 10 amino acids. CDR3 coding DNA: TGCAGTGCACTAGCGGTCGAGCAGTACTTC. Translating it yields CSALAVEQYF.

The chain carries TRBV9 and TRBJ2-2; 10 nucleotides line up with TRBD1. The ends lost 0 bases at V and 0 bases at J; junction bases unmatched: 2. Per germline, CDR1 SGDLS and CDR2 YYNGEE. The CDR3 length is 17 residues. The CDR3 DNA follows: TGTGCCAGCAGCGTAGCTGGGACAGGGGCGAACACCGGGGAGCTGTTTTTT. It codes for CASSVAGTGANTGELFF.

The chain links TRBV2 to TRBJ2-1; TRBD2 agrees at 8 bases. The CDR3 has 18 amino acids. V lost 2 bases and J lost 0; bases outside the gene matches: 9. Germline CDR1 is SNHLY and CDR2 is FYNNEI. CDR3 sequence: CASSELLGLEASYNEQFF. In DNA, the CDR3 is TGTGCCAGCAGTGAACTCCTGGGACTAGAGGCCTCCTACAATGAGCAGTTCTTC.

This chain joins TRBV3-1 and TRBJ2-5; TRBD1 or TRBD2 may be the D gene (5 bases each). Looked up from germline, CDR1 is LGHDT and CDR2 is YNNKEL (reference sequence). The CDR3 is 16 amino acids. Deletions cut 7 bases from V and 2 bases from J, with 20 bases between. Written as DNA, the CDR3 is TGTGCCAGCACCATGACAGTGGGGAGCTTGCAAGAGACCCAGTACTTC. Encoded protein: CASTMTVGSLQETQYF.

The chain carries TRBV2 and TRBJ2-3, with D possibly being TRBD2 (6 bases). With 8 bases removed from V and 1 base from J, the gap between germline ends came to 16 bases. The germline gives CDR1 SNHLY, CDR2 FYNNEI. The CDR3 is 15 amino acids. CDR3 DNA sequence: TGTGCCAGCGGGGGAGGAGGCGGGGGCACAGATACGCAGTATTTT. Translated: CASGGGGGGTDTQYF.

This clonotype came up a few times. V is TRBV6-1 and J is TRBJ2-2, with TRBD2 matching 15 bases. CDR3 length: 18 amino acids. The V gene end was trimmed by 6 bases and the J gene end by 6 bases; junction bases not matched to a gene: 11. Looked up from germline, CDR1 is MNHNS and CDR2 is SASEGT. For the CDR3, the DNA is TGTGCCAGCAGCAGACAGGGGACTAGCGGGAGGTTGGCCGGGGAGCTGTTTTTT. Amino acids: CASSRQGTSGRLAGELFF.

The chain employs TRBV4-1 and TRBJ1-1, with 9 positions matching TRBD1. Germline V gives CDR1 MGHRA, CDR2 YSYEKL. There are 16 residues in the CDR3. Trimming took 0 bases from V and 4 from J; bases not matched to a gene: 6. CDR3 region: CASSQERDRESTEAFF. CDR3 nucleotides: TGCGCCAGCAGCCAAGAAAGGGACAGGGAGAGCACTGAAGCTTTCTTT.

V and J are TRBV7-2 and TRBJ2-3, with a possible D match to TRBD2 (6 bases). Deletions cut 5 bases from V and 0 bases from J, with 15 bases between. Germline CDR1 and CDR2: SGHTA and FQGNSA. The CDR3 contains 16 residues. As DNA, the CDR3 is TGTGCCAGCAGCCAGTCTAGCGCCCTAAGCACAGATACGCAGTATTTT. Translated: CASSQSSALSTDTQYF.

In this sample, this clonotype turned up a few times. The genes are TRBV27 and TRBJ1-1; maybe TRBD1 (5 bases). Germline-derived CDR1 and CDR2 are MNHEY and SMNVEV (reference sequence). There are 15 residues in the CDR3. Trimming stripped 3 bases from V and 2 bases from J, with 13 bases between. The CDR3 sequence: CASSLLWGVNTEAFF. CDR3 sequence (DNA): TGTGCCAGCAGTTTGTTATGGGGGGTAAACACTGAAGCTTTCTTT.

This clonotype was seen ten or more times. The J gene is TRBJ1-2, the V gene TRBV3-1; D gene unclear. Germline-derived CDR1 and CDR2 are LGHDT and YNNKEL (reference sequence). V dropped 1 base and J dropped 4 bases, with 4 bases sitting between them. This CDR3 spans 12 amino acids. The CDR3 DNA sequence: TGTGCCAGCAGCCAAGTTGCCTATGGCTACACCTTC. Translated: CASSQVAYGYTF.

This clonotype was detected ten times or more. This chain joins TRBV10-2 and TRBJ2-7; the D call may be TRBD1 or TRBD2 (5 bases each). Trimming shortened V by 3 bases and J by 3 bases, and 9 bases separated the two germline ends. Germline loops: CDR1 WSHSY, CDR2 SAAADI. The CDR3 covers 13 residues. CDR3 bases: TGCGCCAGCAGTGATGGGGCGGGCTACGAGCAGTACTTC. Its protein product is CASSDGAGYEQYF.

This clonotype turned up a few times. The CDR3 is CASTPSGNTIYF. CDR3 nucleotide sequence: TGTGCCAGCACCCCCTCTGGAAACACCATATATTTT. The rearrangement links TRBV11-2 to TRBJ1-3; D remains unclear. This CDR3 is 12 amino acids long. Germline assignment: CDR1 SGHAT and CDR2 FQNNGV. V dropped 7 bases and J dropped 0 bases, with 4 bases sitting between them.

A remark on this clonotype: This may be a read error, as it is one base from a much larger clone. In DNA, the CDR3 is TGTGCCAGCAGTTTTGGACTAGCGGGAGGAAGGGGAAAAGAGACCCAGTACTTC. Translated, it gives CASSFGLAGGRGKETQYF. V and J are TRBV28 and TRBJ2-5; TRBD2 matches at 14 bases. The V and J ends lost 3 bases and 3 bases, in that order; junction bases with no gene match: 9. The germline gives CDR1 MDHEN, CDR2 SYDVKM. There are 18 residues in the CDR3.

CDR3 protein: CASSSTGRSYNEQFF. CDR3 in DNA: TGTGCCAGCAGTTCCACGGGGCGGAGCTACAATGAGCAGTTCTTC. The chain has TRBV28 and TRBJ2-1; D might be TRBD1 or TRBD2, each matching 5 bases. Per germline, CDR1 MDHEN and CDR2 SYDVKM. The V gene lost 4 bases and the J gene lost 3 bases, with 13 bases spanning the gap. The CDR3 length is 15 residues.

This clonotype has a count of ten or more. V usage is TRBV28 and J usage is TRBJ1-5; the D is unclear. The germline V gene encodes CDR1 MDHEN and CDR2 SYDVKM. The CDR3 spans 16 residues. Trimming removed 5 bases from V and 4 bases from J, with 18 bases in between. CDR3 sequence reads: CASSPSGGKGNQPQHF. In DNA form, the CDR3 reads TGTGCCAGCAGTCCCTCGGGAGGGAAAGGTAATCAGCCCCAGCATTTT.